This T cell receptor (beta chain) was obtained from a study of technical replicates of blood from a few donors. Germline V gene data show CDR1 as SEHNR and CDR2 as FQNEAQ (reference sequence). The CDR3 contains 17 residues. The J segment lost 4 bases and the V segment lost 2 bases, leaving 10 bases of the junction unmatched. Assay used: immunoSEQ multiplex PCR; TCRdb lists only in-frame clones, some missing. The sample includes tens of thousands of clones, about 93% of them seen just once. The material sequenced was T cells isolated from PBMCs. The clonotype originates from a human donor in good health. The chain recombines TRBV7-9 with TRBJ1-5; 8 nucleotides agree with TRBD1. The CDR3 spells CASSLLIPGQANQPQHF. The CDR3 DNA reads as TGTGCCAGCAGCTTATTAATCCCGGGACAGGCAAATCAGCCCCAGCATTTT.